These 17 T cell receptor beta chains were sequenced from one sample in a study of T cell repertoires in cytomegalovirus infection. TCRdb used MiXCR to reprocess the reads, holding one entry per CDR3 protein. Of some 100,000 distinct CDR3 sequences listed, less than 25% are singletons. The sequenced material came from CD8+ T cells from PBMCs. The receptors shown here come from a human donor in good health (CMV status not recorded). Some clones in this sample may be carry-over from other donors' samples.

This clonotype was seen many times. CDR3 sequence reads: CASSLEAGASYNEQFF. The CDR3 bases are TGTGCCAGCAGCTTAGAGGCGGGGGCCTCCTACAATGAGCAGTTCTTC. The chain couples TRBV11-2 to TRBJ2-1; perhaps TRBD2 as D (7 bases). Germline-derived CDR1 and CDR2 are SGHAT and FQNNGV. The CDR3 extends over 16 amino acids. Trimming took off 0 bases at V and 0 bases at J, with 9 bases between the two ends.

The chain employs TRBV7-6 and TRBJ1-1, with D perhaps matching TRBD1 (6 bases). CDR3 size: 15 residues. V was shortened by 3 bases and J by 1 base, with 12 bases between the two germline ends. Germline-derived CDR1 and CDR2 are SGHVS and FNYEAQ. The CDR3 loop reads CASSFDRGKNTEAFF. The CDR3, as DNA: TGTGCCAGCAGCTTCGATAGGGGGAAGAACACTGAAGCTTTCTTT.

The chain combines TRBV2 with TRBJ2-3, with 8 bases lining up with TRBD1. The germline V gene encodes CDR1 SNHLY and CDR2 FYNNEI. This CDR3 is built from 16 residues. Losses at the gene ends were 7 bases for V and 2 bases for J; bases not matched to a gene: 11. In DNA, the CDR3 is TGTGCCAGCATTCTAACCGGGACAGGCTACACAGATACGCAGTATTTT. It yields the protein CASILTGTGYTDTQYF.

In this sample, this clonotype turned up a few times. The CDR3 DNA reads TGCAGCGTCCCCTCGGGATCTAACTATGGCTACACCTTC. Protein sequence: CSVPSGSNYGYTF. The chain joins TRBV29-1 to TRBJ1-2; no clear D gene. With 6 bases removed from V and 0 bases from J, the gap between germline ends came to 11 bases. CDR1 is SQVTM and CDR2 is ANQGSEA in the germline V gene. This CDR3 region has 13 residues.

This clonotype was detected a few times. The chain is built from TRBV7-6 and TRBJ2-7; no firm D call. CDR1 and CDR2 (germline): SGHVS, FNYEAQ. V lost 3 bases and J 1 base, leaving 7 bases between the germline ends. The CDR3 contains 13 residues. The CDR3 loop reads CASSFYGSYEQYF. The CDR3 DNA follows: TGTGCCAGCAGCTTCTATGGGTCCTACGAGCAGTACTTC. Supplemented by reference TRBV7-6 and TRBJ2-7, the full variable domain reads GAGVSQSPRYKVTKRGQDVALRCDPISGHVSLYWYRQALGQGPEFLTYFNYEAQQDKSGLPNDRFSAERPEGSISTLTIQRTEQRDSAMYRCASSFYGSYEQYFGPGTRLTVT.

The chain is built from TRBV11-3 and TRBJ1-1; D unclear. This CDR3 region has 13 residues. Trimming took 4 bases from V and 4 from J, leaving 10 bases between them. CDR1 and CDR2 from the germline V gene are SGHNT and YENEEA. CDR3 in amino acids: CASSYADRTEAFF. CDR3 in DNA: TGTGCCAGCAGCTACGCGGACCGCACTGAAGCTTTCTTT.

V is TRBV5-6 and J is TRBJ2-1; D assignment may be TRBD1 or TRBD2 (5 bases each). The germline gives CDR1 SGHDT, CDR2 YYEEEE. This CDR3 is built from 17 residues. The V gene lost 0 bases and the J gene lost 6 bases, with 19 bases spanning the gap. The CDR3 bases are TGTGCCAGCAGCTTGGGGAGGAGACAGTTCTCACTCAATGAGCAGTTCTTC. Its translation is CASSLGRRQFSLNEQFF.

The table lists this clonotype with a few counts. This chain uses TRBV7-6 with TRBJ1-4; a weak D match, TRBD1 (6 bases). The CDR3 is made up of 15 amino acids. V was cut by 0 bases and J by 1 base, with 6 bases left in between. The germline V gene has CDR1 SGHVS and CDR2 FNYEAQ. CDR3 amino acids: CASSLAQGTNEKLFF. The CDR3 DNA sequence: TGTGCCAGCAGCTTAGCACAGGGAACTAATGAAAAACTGTTTTTT.

This sequence joins TRBV14 and TRBJ2-2, with 7 bases aligning to TRBD1. V shed 1 base and J 2 bases; nucleotides not matched to a gene: 10. Germline assignment: CDR1 SGHDN and CDR2 FVKESK. This CDR3 is built from 18 residues. The CDR3 sequence is CASSQVRVGTDNTGELFF. CDR3 sequence (DNA): TGTGCCAGCAGCCAAGTGAGGGTTGGGACAGATAACACCGGGGAGCTGTTTTTT.

This clonotype has only a few counts. The chain carries TRBV7-9 and TRBJ1-5; D not certain. V lost 0 bases to trimming and J lost 7 bases, with 7 bases between them. CDR1 is SEHNR, CDR2 FQNEAQ, per germline (reference sequence). This CDR3 comprises 13 residues. As DNA, the CDR3 is TGTGCCAGCAGCTTAGCGGGCCACCAGCCCCAGCATTTT. It codes for CASSLAGHQPQHF.

In its sample, this clonotype was seen a few times. The chain carries TRBV12-3 or TRBV12-4 and TRBJ2-3, with 12 bases identical to TRBD2. The CDR3 is 16 residues long. Germline trimming cut 9 bases from V and 0 bases from J; bases unmatched to any gene: 7. CDR3: CASSPLAGGSTDTQYF. CDR3 sequence (DNA): TGTGCCAGTTCCCCCCTAGCGGGGGGGAGCACAGATACGCAGTATTTT.

V and J are TRBV7-9 and TRBJ2-7; possibly TRBD1 or TRBD2 for D (6 bases each). CDR3 length equals 15 residues. V was shortened by 1 base and J by 4 bases, with 14 bases between the two germline ends. Per the germline V gene, CDR1 is SEHNR and CDR2 is FQNEAQ (reference sequence). CDR3 protein: CASSLGPGAGYEQYF. The CDR3 DNA reads as TGTGCCAGCAGCTTAGGGCCGGGGGCAGGATACGAGCAGTACTTC.

This clonotype was detected many times. The chain couples TRBV27 to TRBJ2-7; the D gene is possibly TRBD2 (5 bases). The CDR3 runs to 14 residues. Germline V gene data show CDR1 as MNHEY and CDR2 as SMNVEV (reference sequence). The ends were cut back, 4 bases at V and 2 bases at J, with 12 bases in the middle. Here the CDR3 DNA reads TGTGCCAGCAGTTCGGAGGCGGTACCCTACGAGCAGTACTTC. Translating gives CASSSEAVPYEQYF.

This clonotype occurred many times. This chain uses TRBV7-2 with TRBJ2-6, with 8 bases lining up with TRBD2. The CDR3 contains 18 residues. CDR1 and CDR2 (germline): SGHTA, FQGNSA. With V trimmed by 5 bases and J by 6 bases, 15 bases remained unmatched. The CDR3 here is CASSPGRSGGILANVLTF. CDR3 sequence (DNA): TGTGCCAGCAGCCCAGGCAGGTCGGGGGGGATATTGGCCAACGTCCTGACTTTC.

The table lists this clonotype with a few counts. The chain links TRBV11-2 to TRBJ2-1, with 11 bases matching TRBD2. Germline trimming cut 2 bases from V and 6 bases from J; bases unmatched to any gene: 15. The CDR3 length is 19 residues. CDR1 SGHAT and CDR2 FQNNGV come from the germline V gene. Here the CDR3 DNA reads TGTGCCAGCAGCTTACGTTCTATCGCGCTAGCGGGAGGACCCAATGAGCAGTTCTTC. Its protein is CASSLRSIALAGGPNEQFF.

The rearrangement uses TRBV5-1 and TRBJ1-6; D is uncertain. From germline, CDR1 is SGHRS and CDR2 YFSETQ. Trimming took 0 bases from V and 0 from J, leaving 10 bases between them. This CDR3 is 17 amino acids long. The CDR3: CASSLARESSYNSPLHF. The CDR3 DNA follows: TGCGCCAGCAGCTTGGCCAGAGAGAGCTCCTATAATTCACCCCTCCACTTT.

Here the CDR3 reads CASSFPVAGGNTDTQYF. The DNA of the CDR3 is TGTGCCAGCAGCTTTCCGGTAGCGGGGGGGAATACAGATACGCAGTATTTT. The chain uses TRBV7-9 and TRBJ2-3; 11 positions agree with TRBD2. CDR1 SEHNR and CDR2 FQNEAQ come from the germline V gene (reference sequence). The CDR3 is 17 amino acids. The V segment lost 3 bases and the J segment 3 bases; nucleotides outside the gene matches: 8.